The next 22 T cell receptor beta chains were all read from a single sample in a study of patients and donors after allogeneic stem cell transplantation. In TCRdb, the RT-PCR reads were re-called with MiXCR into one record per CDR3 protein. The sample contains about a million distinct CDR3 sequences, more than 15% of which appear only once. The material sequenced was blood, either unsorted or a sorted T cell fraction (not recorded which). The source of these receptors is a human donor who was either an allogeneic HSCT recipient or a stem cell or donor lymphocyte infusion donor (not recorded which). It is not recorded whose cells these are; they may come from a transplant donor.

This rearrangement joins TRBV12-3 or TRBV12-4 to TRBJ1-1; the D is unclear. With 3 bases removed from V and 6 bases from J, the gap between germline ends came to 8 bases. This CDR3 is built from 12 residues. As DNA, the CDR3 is TGTGCCAGCAGTTTGAAGGTCGCTGAAGCTTTCTTT. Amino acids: CASSLKVAEAFF.

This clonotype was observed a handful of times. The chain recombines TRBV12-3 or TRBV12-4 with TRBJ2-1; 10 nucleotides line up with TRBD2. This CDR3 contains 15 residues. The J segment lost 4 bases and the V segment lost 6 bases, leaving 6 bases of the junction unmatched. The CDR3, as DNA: TGTGCCAGCAGCGCCGGGACTAGCGAATACAATGAGCAGTTCTTC. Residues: CASSAGTSEYNEQFF.

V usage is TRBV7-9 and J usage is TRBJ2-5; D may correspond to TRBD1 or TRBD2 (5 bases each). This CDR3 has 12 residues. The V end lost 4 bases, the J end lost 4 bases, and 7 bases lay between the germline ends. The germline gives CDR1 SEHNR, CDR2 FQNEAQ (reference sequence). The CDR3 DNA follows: TGTGCCAGCAGCTGGGGGATAGAGACCCAGTACTTC. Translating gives CASSWGIETQYF.

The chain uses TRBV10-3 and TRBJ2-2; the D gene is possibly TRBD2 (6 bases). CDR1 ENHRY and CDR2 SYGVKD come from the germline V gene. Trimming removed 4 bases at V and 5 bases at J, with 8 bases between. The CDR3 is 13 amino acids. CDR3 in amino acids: CAISVGGTGELFF. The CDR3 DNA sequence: TGTGCCATCAGTGTGGGAGGAACCGGGGAGCTGTTTTTT.

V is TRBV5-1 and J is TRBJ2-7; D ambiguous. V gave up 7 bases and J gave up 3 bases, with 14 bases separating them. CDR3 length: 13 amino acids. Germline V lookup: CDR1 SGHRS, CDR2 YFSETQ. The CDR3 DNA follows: TGCGCCAGCCGAACATCCGGTGGCTACGAGCAGTACTTC. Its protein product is CASRTSGGYEQYF.

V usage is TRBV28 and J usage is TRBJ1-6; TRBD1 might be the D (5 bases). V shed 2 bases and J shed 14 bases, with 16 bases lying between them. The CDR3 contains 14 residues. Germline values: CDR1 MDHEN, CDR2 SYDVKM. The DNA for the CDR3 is TGTGCCAGCAGTTTACGACCCGGGACCTTGGCCCTCCACTTT. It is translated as CASSLRPGTLALHF.

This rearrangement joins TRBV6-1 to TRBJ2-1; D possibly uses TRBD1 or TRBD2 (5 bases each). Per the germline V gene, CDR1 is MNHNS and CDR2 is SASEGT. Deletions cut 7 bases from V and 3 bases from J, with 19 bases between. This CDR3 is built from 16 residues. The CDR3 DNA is TGTGCCAGCACCCCAGGAAGAGGGGTTCTCTACAATGAGCAGTTCTTC. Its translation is CASTPGRGVLYNEQFF.

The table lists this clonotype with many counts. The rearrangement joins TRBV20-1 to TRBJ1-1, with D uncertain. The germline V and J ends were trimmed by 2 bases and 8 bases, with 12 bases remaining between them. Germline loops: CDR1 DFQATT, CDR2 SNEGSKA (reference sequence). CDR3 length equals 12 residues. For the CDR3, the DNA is TGCAGTGCTAGAACCCCCCGGAGAGAAGCTTTCTTT. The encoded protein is CSARTPRREAFF.

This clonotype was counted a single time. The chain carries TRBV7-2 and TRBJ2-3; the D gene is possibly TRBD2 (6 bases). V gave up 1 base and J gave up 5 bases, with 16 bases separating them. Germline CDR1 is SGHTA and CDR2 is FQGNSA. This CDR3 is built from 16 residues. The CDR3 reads CASSLDAGRRRDTQYF. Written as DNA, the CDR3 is TGTGCCAGCAGCTTAGACGCGGGAAGACGGAGAGATACGCAGTATTTT.

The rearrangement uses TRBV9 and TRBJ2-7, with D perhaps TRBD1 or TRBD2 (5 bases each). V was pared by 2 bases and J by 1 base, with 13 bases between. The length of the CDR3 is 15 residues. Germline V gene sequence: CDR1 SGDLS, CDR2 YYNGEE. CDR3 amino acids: CASSVGTDPSYEQYF. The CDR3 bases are TGTGCCAGCAGCGTGGGGACGGACCCTTCCTACGAGCAGTACTTC.

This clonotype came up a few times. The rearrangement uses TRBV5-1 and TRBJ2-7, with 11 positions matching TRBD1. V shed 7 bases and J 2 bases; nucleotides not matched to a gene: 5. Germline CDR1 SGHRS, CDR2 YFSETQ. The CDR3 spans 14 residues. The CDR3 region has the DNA TGCGCCAGCGCTAGGACAGGGGGCACCTACGAGCAGTACTTC. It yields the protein CASARTGGTYEQYF. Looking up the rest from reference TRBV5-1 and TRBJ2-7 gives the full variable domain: KAGVTQTPRYLIKTRGQQVTLSCSPISGHRSVSWYQQTPGQGLQFLFEYFSETQRNKGNFPGRFSGRQFSNSRSEMNVSTLELGDSALYLCASARTGGTYEQYFGPGTRLTVT.

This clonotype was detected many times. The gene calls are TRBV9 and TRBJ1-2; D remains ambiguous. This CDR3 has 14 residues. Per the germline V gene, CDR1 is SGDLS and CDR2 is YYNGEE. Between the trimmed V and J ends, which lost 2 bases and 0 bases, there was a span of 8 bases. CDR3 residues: CASSVGSTNYGYTF. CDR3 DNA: TGTGCCAGCAGCGTCGGGTCTACTAACTATGGCTACACCTTC.

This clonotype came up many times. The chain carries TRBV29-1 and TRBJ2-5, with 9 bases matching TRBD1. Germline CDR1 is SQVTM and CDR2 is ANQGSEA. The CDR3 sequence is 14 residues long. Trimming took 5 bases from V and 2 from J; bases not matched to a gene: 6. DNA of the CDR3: TGCAGCGTTTCCCCGGGACAGGGTCAAGAGACCCAGTACTTC. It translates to CSVSPGQGQETQYF. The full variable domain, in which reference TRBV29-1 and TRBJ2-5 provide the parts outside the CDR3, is SAVISQKPSRDICQRGTSLTIQCQVDSQVTMMFWYRQQPGQSLTLIATANQGSEATYESGFVIDKFPISRPNLTFSTLTVSNMSPEDSSIYLCSVSPGQGQETQYFGPGTRLLVL.

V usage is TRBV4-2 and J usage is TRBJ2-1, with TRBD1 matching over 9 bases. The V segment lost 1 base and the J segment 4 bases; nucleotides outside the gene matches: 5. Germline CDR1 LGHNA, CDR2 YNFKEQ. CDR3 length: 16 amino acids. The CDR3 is CASSQVLGQGYNEQFF. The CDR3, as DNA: TGTGCCAGCAGCCAAGTGTTAGGACAGGGGTACAATGAGCAGTTCTTC.

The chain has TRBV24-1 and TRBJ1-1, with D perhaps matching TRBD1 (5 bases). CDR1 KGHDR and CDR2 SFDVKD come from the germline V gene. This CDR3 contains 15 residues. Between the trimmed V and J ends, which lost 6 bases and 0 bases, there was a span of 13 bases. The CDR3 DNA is TGTGCCACCAGTACGTCAGGGAATATGAACACTGAAGCTTTCTTT. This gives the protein CATSTSGNMNTEAFF.

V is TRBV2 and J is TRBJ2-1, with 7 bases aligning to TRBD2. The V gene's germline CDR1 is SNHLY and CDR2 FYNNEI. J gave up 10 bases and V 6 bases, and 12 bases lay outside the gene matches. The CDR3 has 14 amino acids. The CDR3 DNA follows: TGTGCCAGCAGACGGGGGGAGGGTCCGGGAGAGCAGTTCTTC. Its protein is CASRRGEGPGEQFF.

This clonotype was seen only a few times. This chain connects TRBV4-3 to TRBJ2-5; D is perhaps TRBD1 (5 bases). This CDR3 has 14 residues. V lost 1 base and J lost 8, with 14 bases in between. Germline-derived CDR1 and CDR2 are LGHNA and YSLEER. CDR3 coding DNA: TGCGCCAGCAGCCAAGGAGGCAGGGAAGGCACCCAGTACTTC. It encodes CASSQGGREGTQYF.

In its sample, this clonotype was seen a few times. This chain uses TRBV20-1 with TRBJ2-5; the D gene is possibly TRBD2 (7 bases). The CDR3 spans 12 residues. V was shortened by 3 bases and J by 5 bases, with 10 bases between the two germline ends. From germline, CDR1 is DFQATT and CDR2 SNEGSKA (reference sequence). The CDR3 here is CSASRGGETQYF. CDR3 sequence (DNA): TGCAGTGCTAGTCGCGGGGGCGAGACCCAGTACTTC.

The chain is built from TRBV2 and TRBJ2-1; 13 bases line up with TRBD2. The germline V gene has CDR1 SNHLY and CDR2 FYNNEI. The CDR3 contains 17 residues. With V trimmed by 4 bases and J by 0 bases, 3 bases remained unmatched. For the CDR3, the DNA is TGTGCCAGCAGTGGACTAGCGGGAGGCCACTCCTACAATGAGCAGTTCTTC. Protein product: CASSGLAGGHSYNEQFF.

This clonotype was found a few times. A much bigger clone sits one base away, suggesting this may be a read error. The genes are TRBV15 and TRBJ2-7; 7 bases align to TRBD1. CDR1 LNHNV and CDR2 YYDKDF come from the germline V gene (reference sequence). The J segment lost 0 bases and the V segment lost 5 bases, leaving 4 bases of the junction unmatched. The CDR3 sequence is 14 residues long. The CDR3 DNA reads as TGTGCCACCAGCTCCCGGGACAGCTCCTACGAGCAGTACTTC. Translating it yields CATSSRDSSYEQYF.

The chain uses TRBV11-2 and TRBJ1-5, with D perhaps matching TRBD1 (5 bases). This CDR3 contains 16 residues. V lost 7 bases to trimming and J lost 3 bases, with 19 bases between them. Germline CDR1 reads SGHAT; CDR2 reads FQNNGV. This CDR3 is CASTTGPRAYNQPQHF. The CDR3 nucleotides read TGTGCCAGCACCACGGGGCCCCGGGCCTACAATCAGCCCCAGCATTTT.

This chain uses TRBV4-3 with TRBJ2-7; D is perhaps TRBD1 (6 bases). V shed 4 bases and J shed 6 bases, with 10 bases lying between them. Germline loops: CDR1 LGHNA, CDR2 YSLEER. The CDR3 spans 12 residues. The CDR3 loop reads CASSPDRTEQYF. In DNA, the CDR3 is TGCGCCAGCAGCCCGGACAGAACCGAGCAGTACTTC.